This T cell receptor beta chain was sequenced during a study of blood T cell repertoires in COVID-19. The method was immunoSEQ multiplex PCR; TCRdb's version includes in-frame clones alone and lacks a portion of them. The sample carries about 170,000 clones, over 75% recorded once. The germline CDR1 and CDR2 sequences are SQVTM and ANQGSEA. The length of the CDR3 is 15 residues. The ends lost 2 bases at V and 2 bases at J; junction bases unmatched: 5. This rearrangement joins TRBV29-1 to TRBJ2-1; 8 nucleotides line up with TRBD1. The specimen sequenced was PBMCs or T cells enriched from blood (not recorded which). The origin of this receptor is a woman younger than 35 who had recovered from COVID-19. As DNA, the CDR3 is TGCAGCGTTGAAACTCGGACAGGGACCTACAATGAGCAGTTCTTC. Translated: CSVETRTGTYNEQFF.